This T cell receptor (beta chain) appears in the sequencing data of a study of cytomegalovirus exposure and HLA in healthy donors. The data were produced by immunoSEQ multiplex PCR, yet TCRdb's version contains in-frame clones alone and is incomplete. The data contain about 130,000 clones, 70% to 85% of them seen just once; the ten biggest clones take up 25% to 30%. This CDR3 contains 14 residues. Germline-derived CDR1 and CDR2 are MNHNS and SASEGT. V shed 8 bases and J shed 0 bases, with 11 bases lying between them. The clonotype was recovered from a man aged 25 to 40 in good health and CMV-seropositive. Sequencing was done on a sample of PBMCs. The chain has TRBV6-1 and TRBJ2-1; maybe TRBD2 (5 bases). CDR3 loop: CASERMSSYNEQFF. The CDR3 region has the DNA TGTGCCAGCGAGCGGATGAGCTCCTACAATGAGCAGTTCTTC.